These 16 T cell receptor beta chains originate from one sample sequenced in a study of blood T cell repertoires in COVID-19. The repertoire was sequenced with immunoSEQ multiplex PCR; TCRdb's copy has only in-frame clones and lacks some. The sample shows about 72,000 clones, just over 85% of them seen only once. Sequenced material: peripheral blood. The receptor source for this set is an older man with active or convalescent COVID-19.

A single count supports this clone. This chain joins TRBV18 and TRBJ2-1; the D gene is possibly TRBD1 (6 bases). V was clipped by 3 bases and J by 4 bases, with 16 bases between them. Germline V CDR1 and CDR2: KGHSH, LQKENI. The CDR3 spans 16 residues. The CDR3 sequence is CASSPYRAQSYNEQFF. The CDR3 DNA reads TGTGCCAGCTCACCCTACAGGGCCCAGAGTTACAATGAGCAGTTCTTC.

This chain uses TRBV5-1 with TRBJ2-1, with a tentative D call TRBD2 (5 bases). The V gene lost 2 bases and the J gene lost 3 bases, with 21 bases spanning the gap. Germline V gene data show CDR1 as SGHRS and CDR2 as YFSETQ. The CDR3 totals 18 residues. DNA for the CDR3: TGCGCCAGCAGCTTACCACCCATGAAACAGACTATCTACAATGAGCAGTTCTTC. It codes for CASSLPPMKQTIYNEQFF.

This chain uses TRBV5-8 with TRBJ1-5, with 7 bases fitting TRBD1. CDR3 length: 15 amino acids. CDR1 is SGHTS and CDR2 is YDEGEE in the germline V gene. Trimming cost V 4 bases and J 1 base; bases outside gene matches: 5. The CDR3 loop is CASSRQGKSNQPQHF. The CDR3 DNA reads TGTGCCAGCAGCAGACAGGGAAAAAGCAATCAGCCCCAGCATTTT.

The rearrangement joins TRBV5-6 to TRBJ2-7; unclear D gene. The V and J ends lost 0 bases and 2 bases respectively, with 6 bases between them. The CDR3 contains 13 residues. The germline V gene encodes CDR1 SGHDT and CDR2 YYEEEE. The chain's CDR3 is CASSLASTYEQYF. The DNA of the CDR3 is TGTGCCAGCAGCTTGGCAAGCACCTACGAGCAGTACTTC.

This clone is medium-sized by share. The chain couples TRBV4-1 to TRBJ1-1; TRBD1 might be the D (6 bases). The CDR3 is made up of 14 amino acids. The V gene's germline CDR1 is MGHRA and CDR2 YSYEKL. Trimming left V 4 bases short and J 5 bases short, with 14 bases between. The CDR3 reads CASSLLTGRTEAFF. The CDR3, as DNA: TGCGCCAGCAGCCTGCTGACAGGAAGAACTGAAGCTTTCTTT.

The CDR3 here is CASSLVRDSDQPQHF. In DNA, the CDR3 is TGTGCCAGCAGTTTGGTGCGAGACAGCGATCAGCCCCAGCATTTT. This chain connects TRBV28 to TRBJ1-5, with D perhaps matching TRBD1 (5 bases). Trimming pared 3 bases from V and 5 bases from J, leaving 14 bases between. The V gene's germline CDR1 is MDHEN and CDR2 SYDVKM. The CDR3 length is 15 residues.

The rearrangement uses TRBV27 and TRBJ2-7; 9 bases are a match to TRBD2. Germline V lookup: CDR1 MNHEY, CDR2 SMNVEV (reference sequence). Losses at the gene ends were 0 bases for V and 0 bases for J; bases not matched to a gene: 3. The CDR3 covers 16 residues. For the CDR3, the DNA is TGTGCCAGCAGTTTATCTCTAGCGGGGAGCTCCTACGAGCAGTACTTC. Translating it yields CASSLSLAGSSYEQYF.

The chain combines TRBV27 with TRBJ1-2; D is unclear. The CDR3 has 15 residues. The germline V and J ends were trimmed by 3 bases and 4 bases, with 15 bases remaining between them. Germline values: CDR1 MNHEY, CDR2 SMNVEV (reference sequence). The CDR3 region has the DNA TGTGCCAGCAGTTTGAACGGCGGGTTAGGCTATGGCTACACCTTC. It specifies CASSLNGGLGYGYTF.

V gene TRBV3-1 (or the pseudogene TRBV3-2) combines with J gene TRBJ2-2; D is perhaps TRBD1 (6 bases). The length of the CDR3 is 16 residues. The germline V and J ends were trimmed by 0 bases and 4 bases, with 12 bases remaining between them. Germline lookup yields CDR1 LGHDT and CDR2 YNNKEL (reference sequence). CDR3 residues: CASSQDQDSCTGELFF. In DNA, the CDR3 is TGTGCCAGCAGCCAAGATCAGGACAGTTGCACCGGGGAGCTGTTTTTT.

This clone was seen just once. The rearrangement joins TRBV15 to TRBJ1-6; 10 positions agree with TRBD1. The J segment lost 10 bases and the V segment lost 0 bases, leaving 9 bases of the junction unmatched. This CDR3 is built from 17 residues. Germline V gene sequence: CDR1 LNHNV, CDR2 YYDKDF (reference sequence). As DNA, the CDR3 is TGTGCCACCAGCAGAGATCAGCGGACAGGGGGTTGGTCACCCCTCCACTTT. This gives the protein CATSRDQRTGGWSPLHF.

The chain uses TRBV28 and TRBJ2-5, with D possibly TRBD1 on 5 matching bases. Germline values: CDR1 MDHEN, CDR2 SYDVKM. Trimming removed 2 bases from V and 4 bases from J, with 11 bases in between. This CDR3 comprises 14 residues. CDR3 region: CASSLGQGRETQYF. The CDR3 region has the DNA TGTGCCAGCAGTTTAGGGCAGGGTCGAGAGACCCAGTACTTC.

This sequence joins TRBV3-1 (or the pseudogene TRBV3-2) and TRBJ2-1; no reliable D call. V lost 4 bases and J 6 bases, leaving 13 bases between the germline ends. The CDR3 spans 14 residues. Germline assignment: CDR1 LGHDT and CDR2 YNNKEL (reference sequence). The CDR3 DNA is TGTGCCAGCAGCCTTCGGCAGGCTGGCAATGAGCAGTTCTTC. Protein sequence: CASSLRQAGNEQFF.

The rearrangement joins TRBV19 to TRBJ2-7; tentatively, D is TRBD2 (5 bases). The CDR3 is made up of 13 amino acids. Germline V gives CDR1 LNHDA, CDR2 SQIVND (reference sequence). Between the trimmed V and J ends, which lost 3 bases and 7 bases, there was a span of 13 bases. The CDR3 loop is CASSISNGGEQYF. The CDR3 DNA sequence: TGTGCCAGTAGTATTTCTAACGGAGGTGAGCAGTACTTC.

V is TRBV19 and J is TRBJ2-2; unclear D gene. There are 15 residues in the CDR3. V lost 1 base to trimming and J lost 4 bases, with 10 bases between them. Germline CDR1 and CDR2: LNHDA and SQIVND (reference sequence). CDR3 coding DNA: TGTGCCAGTAGTATAGTAGGTGGAGTCACCGGGGAGCTGTTTTTT. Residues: CASSIVGGVTGELFF.

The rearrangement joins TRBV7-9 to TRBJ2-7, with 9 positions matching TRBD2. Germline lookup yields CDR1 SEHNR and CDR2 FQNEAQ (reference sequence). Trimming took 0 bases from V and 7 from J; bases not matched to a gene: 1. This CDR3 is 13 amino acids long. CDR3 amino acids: CASSLAGLAEQYF. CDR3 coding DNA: TGTGCCAGCAGCTTAGCCGGACTAGCGGAGCAGTACTTC.

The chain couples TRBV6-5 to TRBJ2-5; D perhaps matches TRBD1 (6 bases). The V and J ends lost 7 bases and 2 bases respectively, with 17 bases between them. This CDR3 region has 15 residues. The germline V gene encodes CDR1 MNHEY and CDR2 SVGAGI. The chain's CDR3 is CASNRRAQGQETQYF. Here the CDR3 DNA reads TGTGCCAGCAATCGAAGGGCACAGGGTCAAGAGACCCAGTACTTC.